The source of this TCR beta chain is a study of T cell responses to AZD1222 COVID-19 vaccine. Germline-derived CDR1 and CDR2 are GTSNPN and SVGIG (reference sequence). V shed 2 bases and J 6 bases; nucleotides not matched to a gene: 5. The CDR3 is made up of 14 amino acids. Comments on this clone: Its antigen remains unidentified.

Study-wide findings and caveats: Baseline seropositivity characterized only six AZD1222 recipients. Spike-specific TCRs gained breadth and depth after people received two AZD1222 doses. Vaccine-associated CD4 TCRs ranged over spike, dominating at 160-218 and 743-854.

TCRdb's copy holds only in-frame clones and misses some; the assay was immunoSEQ multiplex PCR. The sample includes more than 85,000 clones, about 86% of them seen just once. The clonotype comes from an adult in good health. This specimen consisted of peripheral blood, obtained on day 0 of AZD1222 vaccination. This chain uses TRBV30 with TRBJ2-1; 9 positions agree with TRBD2. The CDR3, as DNA: TGTGCCTGGAGTCCGACTAGCGGACTCAATGAGCAGTTCTTC. Protein product: CAWSPTSGLNEQFF.